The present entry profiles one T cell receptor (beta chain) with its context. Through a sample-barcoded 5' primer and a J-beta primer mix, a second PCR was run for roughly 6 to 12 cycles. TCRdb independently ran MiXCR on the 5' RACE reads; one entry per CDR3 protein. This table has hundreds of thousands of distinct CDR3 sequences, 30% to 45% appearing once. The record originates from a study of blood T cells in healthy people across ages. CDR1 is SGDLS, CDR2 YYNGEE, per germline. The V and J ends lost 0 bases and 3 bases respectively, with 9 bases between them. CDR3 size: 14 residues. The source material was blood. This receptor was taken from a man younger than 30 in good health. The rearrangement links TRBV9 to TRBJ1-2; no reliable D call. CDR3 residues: CASSVEPWDYGYTF. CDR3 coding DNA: TGTGCCAGCAGCGTAGAGCCATGGGACTATGGCTACACCTTC.